The present T cell receptor beta chain was sequenced within a study of T cells in localized non-small cell lung cancer. General study points: Median around 60 top-100 tumor clones were shared with paired adjacent lung. Longer overall survival was seen with higher T cell density measured in blood. Exceeding tumor, uninvolved adjacent lung had the highest T cell clonality.

This clone appeared a few times. What it binds is not known. The germline V gene encodes CDR1 MNHEY and CDR2 SMNVEV (reference sequence). This CDR3 has 15 amino acids. The junction had 7 bases not matched to a gene; V was cut back by 5 bases and J by 5 bases. The protocol was immunoSEQ multiplex PCR, while the TCRdb copy is restricted to in-frame clones and leaves out a portion. This table holds about 20,000 clones, 87% found once. The sample in question was PBMCs, obtained before any cancer treatment. The V and J genes are TRBV27 and TRBJ2-7, with TRBD1 matching over 12 bases. The sequence came from a man aged 40 to 69 with stage II squamous cell lung carcinoma. The DNA of the CDR3 is TGTGCCAGCAGTCAGCCGGGACAGGGGGCCCACGAGCAGTACTTC. Translation: CASSQPGQGAHEQYF.